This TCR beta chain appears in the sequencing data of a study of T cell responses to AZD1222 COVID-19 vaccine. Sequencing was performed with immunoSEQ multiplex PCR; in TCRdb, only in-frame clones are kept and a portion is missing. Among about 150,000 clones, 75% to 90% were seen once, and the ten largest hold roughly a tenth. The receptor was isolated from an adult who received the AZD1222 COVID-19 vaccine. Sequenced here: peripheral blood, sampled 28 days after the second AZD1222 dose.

The CDR3 DNA follows: TGTGCCACCACTGCGGGACAGGAGAACACTGAAGCTTTCTTT. It is translated as CATTAGQENTEAFF. J is TRBJ1-1 and V is TRBV10-3; 8 nucleotides align to TRBD1. Per germline, CDR1 ENHRY and CDR2 SYGVKD. J was trimmed by 1 base and V by 10 bases; bases with no gene match: 8. There are 14 residues in the CDR3.